The 17 T cell receptor beta chains listed next were all sequenced from one sample in a study of blood T cell repertoires in COVID-19. The assay was immunoSEQ multiplex PCR, and TCRdb's table has in-frame clones only and misses some. The sample includes tens of thousands of clones, over 75% seen only once; the top ten take about a sixth. What was sequenced was peripheral blood. The source of these receptors is a human donor in a cohort sampled during active COVID-19.

The V gene is TRBV7-2, the J gene TRBJ2-1, with TRBD2 identical over 10 bases. CDR3 length equals 18 residues. J lost 1 base, V lost 2 bases, and 8 bases had no gene match. Germline CDR1 SGHTA, CDR2 FQGNSA. The chain's CDR3 is CASSLIAGGRFSYNEQFF. The CDR3 nucleotides are TGTGCCAGCAGCTTAATAGCGGGGGGACGATTTTCCTACAATGAGCAGTTCTTC.

This chain joins TRBV7-9 and TRBJ1-2; the D is unclear. The CDR3 contains 14 residues. Germline CDR1 is SEHNR and CDR2 is FQNEAQ (reference sequence). Trimming shortened V by 5 bases and J by 2 bases, and 12 bases separated the two germline ends. CDR3 residues: CASSPPTVNYGYTF. The CDR3 DNA reads TGTGCCAGCAGCCCCCCGACTGTGAACTATGGCTACACCTTC.

The table lists this clone with many counts. The chain combines TRBV24-1 with TRBJ1-1, with no clear D. This CDR3 has 11 residues. V lost 5 bases and J 6 bases, leaving 6 bases between the germline ends. Per germline, CDR1 KGHDR and CDR2 SFDVKD. The CDR3 here is CATSARAEAFF. The DNA of the CDR3 is TGTGCCACCAGTGCCCGGGCTGAAGCTTTCTTT.

The chain carries TRBV6-2 or TRBV6-3 and TRBJ2-3; TRBD2 agrees at 15 bases. This CDR3 has 15 amino acids. V lost 6 bases to trimming and J lost 5 bases; unmatched junction nucleotides: 3. The V gene's germline CDR1 is MNHEY and CDR2 SVGEGT. CDR3 in amino acids: CASSGLAGGLDTQYF. CDR3 DNA: TGTGCCAGCAGCGGACTAGCGGGGGGGTTAGATACGCAGTATTTT.

This chain links TRBV6-2 or TRBV6-3 with TRBJ2-5; 16 bases map to TRBD2. With 4 bases clipped from V and 14 bases from J, the junction kept 7 bases outside the gene matches. The CDR3 is 14 amino acids. Germline V gene data show CDR1 as MNHEY and CDR2 as SVGEGT. This CDR3 reads CASSSGLAGGMSYF. DNA for the CDR3: TGTGCCAGCAGTTCGGGACTAGCGGGGGGGATGAGCTACTTC.

V gene TRBV3-1 (or the pseudogene TRBV3-2) combines with J gene TRBJ2-7; TRBD1 agrees at 7 bases. V gave up 4 bases and J gave up 0 bases; unmatched junction bases: 3. Germline V lookup: CDR1 LGHDT, CDR2 YNNKEL (reference sequence). The CDR3 length is 14 residues. The DNA of the CDR3 is TGTGCCAGCAGCCGAAGGGACAGCTCCTACGAGCAGTACTTC. This codes for CASSRRDSSYEQYF.

The chain links TRBV5-6 to TRBJ1-6, with unresolved D. CDR1 SGHDT and CDR2 YYEEEE come from the germline V gene. The germline V and J ends were trimmed by 4 bases and 9 bases, with 8 bases remaining between them. CDR3 length equals 12 residues. The CDR3 protein is CASSPGVSPLHF. In DNA form, the CDR3 reads TGTGCCAGCAGCCCCGGGGTTTCACCCCTCCACTTT.

The CDR3 nucleotides are TGTGCCACCAGCAGAGAGCGCCACCACAGGGTGAGCAATCAGCCCCAGCATTTT. This translates into CATSRERHHRVSNQPQHF. The chain recombines TRBV15 with TRBJ1-5; tentative D call: TRBD1 (6 bases). Trimming shortened V by 0 bases and J by 1 base, and 16 bases separated the two germline ends. CDR1 LNHNV and CDR2 YYDKDF come from the germline V gene (reference sequence). The length of the CDR3 is 18 residues.

J is TRBJ1-2 and V is TRBV18; TRBD1 might be the D (5 bases). The V end lost 3 bases, the J end lost 6 bases, and 20 bases lay between the germline ends. CDR1 is KGHSH and CDR2 is LQKENI in the germline V gene. The length of the CDR3 is 16 residues. In DNA, the CDR3 is TGTGCCAGCTCACCCTCGATGGGGAGGGGCTCGGATGGCTACACCTTC. It yields the protein CASSPSMGRGSDGYTF.

The gene calls are TRBV6-5 and TRBJ1-2; D possibly corresponds to TRBD1 (6 bases). The germline V gene has CDR1 MNHEY and CDR2 SVGAGI. The CDR3 extends over 13 amino acids. Trimming took off 3 bases at V and 5 bases at J, with 10 bases between the two ends. The CDR3 region is CASSYEGGYGYTF. The DNA for the CDR3 is TGTGCCAGCAGTTATGAGGGGGGGTATGGCTACACCTTC.

This sequence joins TRBV7-2 and TRBJ2-5, with TRBD2 identical over 11 bases. Germline CDR1 and CDR2: SGHTA and FQGNSA. CDR3 size: 16 residues. V lost 4 bases to trimming and J lost 5 bases; unmatched junction nucleotides: 9. CDR3 DNA sequence: TGTGCCAGCAGCTCCTTAGCGGGGGGGCATTTTGAGACCCAGTACTTC. The encoded protein is CASSSLAGGHFETQYF.

The rearrangement links TRBV24-1 to TRBJ2-7, with a tentative D call TRBD1 (6 bases). This CDR3 is 16 amino acids long. Trimming pared 4 bases from V and 0 bases from J, leaving 15 bases between. Germline CDR1 and CDR2: KGHDR and SFDVKD. CDR3 coding DNA: TGTGCCACCAGTGACTCCGGGACAACGTACTCCTACGAGCAGTACTTC. This codes for CATSDSGTTYSYEQYF.

The chain joins TRBV9 to TRBJ1-3, with D unresolved. Trimming shortened V by 1 base and J by 6 bases, and 17 bases separated the two germline ends. The V gene's germline CDR1 is SGDLS and CDR2 YYNGEE. The CDR3 has 16 residues. CDR3 DNA sequence: TGTGCCAGCAGCGTAAGAGGTACCTGGGAGGTAAACACCATATATTTT. Translated, it gives CASSVRGTWEVNTIYF.

V usage is TRBV27 and J usage is TRBJ1-5, with D maybe TRBD1 (6 bases). The CDR3 has 14 amino acids. From germline, CDR1 is MNHEY and CDR2 SMNVEV (reference sequence). Trimming pared 5 bases from V and 7 bases from J, leaving 15 bases between. The CDR3 loop is CASSEGTGWQPQHF. The CDR3 DNA is TGTGCCAGCAGTGAGGGTACAGGGTGGCAGCCCCAGCATTTT.

V and J are TRBV6-2 or TRBV6-3 and TRBJ1-4; 7 nucleotides align to TRBD1. V gave up 6 bases and J gave up 5 bases; unmatched junction bases: 9. This CDR3 is 15 amino acids long. Germline loops: CDR1 MNHEY, CDR2 SVGEGT. The CDR3 reads CASSPGTAINEKLFF. The CDR3 DNA follows: TGTGCCAGCAGCCCCGGGACAGCGATAAATGAAAAACTGTTTTTT.

V gene TRBV5-6 combines with J gene TRBJ2-2; D call uncertain. V shed 2 bases and J shed 8 bases, with 4 bases lying between them. The CDR3 runs to 11 residues. CDR1 and CDR2 from the germline V gene are SGHDT and YYEEEE. The DNA of the CDR3 is TGTGCCAGCAGCTTAGCGGGGGAGCTGTTTTTT. It is translated as CASSLAGELFF.

The chain couples TRBV7-8 to TRBJ2-5; the D gene is possibly TRBD2 (7 bases). The V end lost 0 bases, the J end lost 1 base, and 12 bases lay between the germline ends. The CDR3 is made up of 16 amino acids. CDR1 SGHVS and CDR2 FQNEAQ come from the germline V gene. The CDR3 bases are TGTGCCAGCAGCTTAGCAGGGGGGGGTCCCCAAGAGACCCAGTACTTC. This gives the protein CASSLAGGGPQETQYF.